The 9 T cell receptor beta chains in this list originate from one sample, sequenced in a study of molecular identifiers for immune sequencing clone quantification. MiXCR was run by TCRdb on the PCR reads, yielding one entry per CDR3 protein. Of approximately 60,000 distinct CDR3 sequences listed, under 20% are singletons. Sequencing was carried out using naive CD8+ T cells from blood, with Jurkat cell RNA spiked in. Subset: FACS-sorted CD8+CD4-CCR7+CD45RA+ naive T cells. The receptors were sampled from a human donor in good health. Some libraries in this study had Jurkat cell RNA spiked in.

The rearrangement links TRBV15 to TRBJ2-3, with D possibly TRBD2 on 6 matching bases. Germline CDR1 and CDR2: LNHNV and YYDKDF (reference sequence). The CDR3 covers 18 residues. V was cut by 1 base and J by 3 bases, with 20 bases left in between. Here the CDR3 DNA reads TGTGCCACCAGCAGAGTCCTAGCGAGAATGGATTGGACAGATACGCAGTATTTT. Its translation: CATSRVLARMDWTDTQYF.

The chain combines TRBV20-1 with TRBJ1-2, with TRBD1 as a possible D gene (6 bases). The length of the CDR3 is 14 residues. Per the germline V gene, CDR1 is DFQATT and CDR2 is SNEGSKA (reference sequence). V gave up 0 bases and J gave up 4 bases, with 12 bases separating them. CDR3 coding DNA: TGCAGTGCTAGAGATCGGGGGGCAGTCTATGGCTACACCTTC. Its protein is CSARDRGAVYGYTF.

In its sample, this clonotype was seen many times. This chain joins TRBV20-1 and TRBJ2-3; possibly TRBD2 for D (5 bases). V was shortened by 6 bases and J by 5 bases, with 30 bases between the two germline ends. Germline CDR1 DFQATT, CDR2 SNEGSKA (reference sequence). This CDR3 region has 18 residues. CDR3 residues: CSARLRTSPIVVGDTQYF. CDR3 DNA: TGCAGTGCCCGCCTCCGGACTTCCCCTATAGTAGTCGGAGATACGCAGTATTTT.

This clonotype was seen at least ten times. This chain links TRBV4-1 with TRBJ1-4; TRBD1 is a possible D gene (5 bases). The CDR3 contains 16 residues. Trimming cost V 4 bases and J 8 bases, with 20 bases left between them. Germline V CDR1 and CDR2: MGHRA, YSYEKL. The CDR3 loop reads CASSPEGVSLGEKLFF. As DNA, the CDR3 is TGCGCCAGCAGCCCTGAAGGGGTCTCCTTGGGGGAAAAACTGTTTTTT.

The DNA of the CDR3 is TGTGCCAGCTCACCACCCTCGGCGGGAGCTGGAAATGAGCAGTTCTTC. It encodes CASSPPSAGAGNEQFF. This chain links TRBV18 with TRBJ2-1; 7 positions agree with TRBD2. The germline V gene encodes CDR1 KGHSH and CDR2 LQKENI. Trimming at V came to 0 bases and at J to 7 bases, leaving 9 bases not matched to a gene. This CDR3 is 16 amino acids long.

Regarding this clonotype: The missing conserved phenylalanine or tryptophan at the end of this CDR3 makes a read error likely. The rearrangement joins TRBV20-1 to TRBJ2-3; TRBD2 matches 13 bases. The CDR3 spans 14 residues. CDR1 and CDR2 from the germline V gene are DFQATT and SNEGSKA (reference sequence). V trimming: 5 bases; J trimming: 10 bases; junction bases outside the gene matches: 9. The CDR3 sequence is CSAGLTSGGGAQYL. CDR3 DNA: TGCAGTGCTGGACTAACTAGCGGGGGGGGGGCGCAGTATTTA.

Many counts were recorded for this clonotype. The chain combines TRBV7-9 with TRBJ2-4, with D uncertain. Germline CDR1 and CDR2: SEHNR and FQNEAQ (reference sequence). The V gene lost 4 bases and the J gene lost 7 bases, with 11 bases spanning the gap. The length of the CDR3 is 13 residues. The CDR3 DNA follows: TGTGCCAGCAGCTCCACCGCAGATAACATTCAGTACTTC. Translated, it gives CASSSTADNIQYF.

Ten or more counts support this clonotype. The J gene is TRBJ2-5, the V gene TRBV28; D may be TRBD2 (6 bases). Germline V gives CDR1 MDHEN, CDR2 SYDVKM. The CDR3 is 12 amino acids. Trimming removed 6 bases at V and 5 bases at J, with 10 bases between. The CDR3 nucleotides are TGTGCCAGCAGGAGGGACTCGGAGACCCAGTACTTC. The encoded protein is CASRRDSETQYF.

In its sample, this clonotype was seen many times. V and J are TRBV11-2 and TRBJ2-3; 8 bases are a match to TRBD2. Germline CDR1 is SGHAT and CDR2 is FQNNGV. Trimming removed 4 bases from V and 4 bases from J; junction bases left unmatched: 13. The CDR3 extends over 17 amino acids. CDR3 nucleotides: TGTGCCAGCAGCTACCTAGTGTCAGCGGGGGTAGCAGATACGCAGTATTTT. It yields the protein CASSYLVSAGVADTQYF.